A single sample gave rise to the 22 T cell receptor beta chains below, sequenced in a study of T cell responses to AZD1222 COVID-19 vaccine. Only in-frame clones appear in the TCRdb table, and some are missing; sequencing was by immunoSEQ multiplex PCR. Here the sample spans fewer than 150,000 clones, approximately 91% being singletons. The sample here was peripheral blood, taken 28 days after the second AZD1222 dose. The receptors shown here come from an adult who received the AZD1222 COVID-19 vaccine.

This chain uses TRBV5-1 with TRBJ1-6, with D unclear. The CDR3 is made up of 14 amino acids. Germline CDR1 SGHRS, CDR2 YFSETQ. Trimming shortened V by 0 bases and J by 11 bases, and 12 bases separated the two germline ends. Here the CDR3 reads CASSLVPTSTPLHF. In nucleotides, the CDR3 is TGCGCCAGCAGCTTGGTTCCGACAAGTACACCCCTCCACTTT. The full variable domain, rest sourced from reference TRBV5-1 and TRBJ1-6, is KAGVTQTPRYLIKTRGQQVTLSCSPISGHRSVSWYQQTPGQGLQFLFEYFSETQRNKGNFPGRFSGRQFSNSRSEMNVSTLELGDSALYLCASSLVPTSTPLHFGNGTRLTVT.

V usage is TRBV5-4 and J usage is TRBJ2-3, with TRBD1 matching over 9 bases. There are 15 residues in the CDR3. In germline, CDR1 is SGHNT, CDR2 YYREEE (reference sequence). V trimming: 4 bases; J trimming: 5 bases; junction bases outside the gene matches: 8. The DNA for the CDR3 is TGTGCCAGCAGCCCCTCACAGGGGGCGAGAGATACGCAGTATTTT. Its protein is CASSPSQGARDTQYF.

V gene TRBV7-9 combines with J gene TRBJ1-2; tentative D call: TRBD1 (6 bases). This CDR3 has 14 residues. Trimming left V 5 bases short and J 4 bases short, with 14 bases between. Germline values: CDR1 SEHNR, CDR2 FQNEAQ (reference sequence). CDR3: CASSTTGHAYGYTF. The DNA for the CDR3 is TGTGCCAGCAGCACGACGGGACATGCCTATGGCTACACCTTC. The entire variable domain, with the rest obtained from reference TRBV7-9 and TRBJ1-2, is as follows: DTGVSQNPRHKITKRGQNVTFRCDPISEHNRLYWYRQTLGQGPEFLTYFQNEAQLEKSRLLSDRFSAERPKGSFSTLEIQRTEQGDSAMYLCASSTTGHAYGYTFGSGTRLTVV.

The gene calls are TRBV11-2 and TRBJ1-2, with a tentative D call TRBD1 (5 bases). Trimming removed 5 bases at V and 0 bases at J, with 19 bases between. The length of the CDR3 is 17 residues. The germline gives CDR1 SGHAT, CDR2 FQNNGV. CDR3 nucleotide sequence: TGTGCCAGCAGCCGAACTTTATACAGGCGATCTAACTATGGCTACACCTTC. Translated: CASSRTLYRRSNYGYTF.

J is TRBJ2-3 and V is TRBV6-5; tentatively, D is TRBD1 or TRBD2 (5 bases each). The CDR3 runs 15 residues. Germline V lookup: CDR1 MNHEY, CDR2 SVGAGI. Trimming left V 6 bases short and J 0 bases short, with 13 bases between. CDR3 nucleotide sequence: TGTGCCAGCAGCAAACCGGGGCCCAGCACAGATACGCAGTATTTT. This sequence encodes CASSKPGPSTDTQYF.

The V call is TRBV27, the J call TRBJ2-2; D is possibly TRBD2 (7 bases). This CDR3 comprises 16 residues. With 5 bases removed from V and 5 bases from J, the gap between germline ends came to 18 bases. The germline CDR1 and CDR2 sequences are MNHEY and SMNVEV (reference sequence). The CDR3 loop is CASSQGQGRGTGELFF. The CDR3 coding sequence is TGTGCCAGCAGTCAGGGCCAGGGGAGGGGAACCGGGGAGCTGTTTTTT.

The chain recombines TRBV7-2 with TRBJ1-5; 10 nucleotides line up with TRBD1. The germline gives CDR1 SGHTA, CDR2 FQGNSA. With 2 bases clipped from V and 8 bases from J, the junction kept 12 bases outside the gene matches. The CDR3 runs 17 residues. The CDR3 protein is CASSLRSGTGEGKPQHF. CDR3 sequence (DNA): TGTGCCAGCAGCTTACGATCCGGGACAGGGGAGGGGAAGCCCCAGCATTTT.

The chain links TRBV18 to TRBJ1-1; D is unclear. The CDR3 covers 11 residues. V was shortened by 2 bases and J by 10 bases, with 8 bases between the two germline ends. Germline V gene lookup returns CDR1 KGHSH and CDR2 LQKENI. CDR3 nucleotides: TGTGCCAGCTCACCAGGCCGGGGAGCTTTCTTT. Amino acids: CASSPGRGAFF.

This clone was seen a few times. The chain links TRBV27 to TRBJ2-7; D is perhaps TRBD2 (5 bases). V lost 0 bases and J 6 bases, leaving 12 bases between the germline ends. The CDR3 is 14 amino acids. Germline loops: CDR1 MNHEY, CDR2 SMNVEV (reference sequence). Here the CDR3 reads CASSLSRASSEQYF. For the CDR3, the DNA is TGTGCCAGCAGTTTATCGAGGGCTAGCAGCGAGCAGTACTTC.

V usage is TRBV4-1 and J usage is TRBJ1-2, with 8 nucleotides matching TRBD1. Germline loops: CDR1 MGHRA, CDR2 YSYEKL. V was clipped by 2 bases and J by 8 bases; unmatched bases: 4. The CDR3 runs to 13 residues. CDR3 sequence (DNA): TGCGCCAGCAGCCAACGGACAGGGAGCGGCTACACCTTC. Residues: CASSQRTGSGYTF.

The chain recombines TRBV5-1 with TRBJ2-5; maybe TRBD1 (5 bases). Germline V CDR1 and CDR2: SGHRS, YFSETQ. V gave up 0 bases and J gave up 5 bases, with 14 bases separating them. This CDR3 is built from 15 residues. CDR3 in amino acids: CASSLAPRDGETQYF. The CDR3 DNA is TGCGCCAGCAGCTTGGCCCCCAGGGATGGTGAGACCCAGTACTTC. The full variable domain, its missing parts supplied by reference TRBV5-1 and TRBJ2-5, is KAGVTQTPRYLIKTRGQQVTLSCSPISGHRSVSWYQQTPGQGLQFLFEYFSETQRNKGNFPGRFSGRQFSNSRSEMNVSTLELGDSALYLCASSLAPRDGETQYFGPGTRLLVL.

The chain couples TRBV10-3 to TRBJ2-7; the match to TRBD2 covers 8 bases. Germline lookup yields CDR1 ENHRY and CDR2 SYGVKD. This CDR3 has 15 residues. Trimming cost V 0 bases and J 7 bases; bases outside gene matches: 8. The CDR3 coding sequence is TGTGCCATCAGTGAGTCGAGAGGAGCGGGAGATGAGCAGTACTTC. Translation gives CAISESRGAGDEQYF.

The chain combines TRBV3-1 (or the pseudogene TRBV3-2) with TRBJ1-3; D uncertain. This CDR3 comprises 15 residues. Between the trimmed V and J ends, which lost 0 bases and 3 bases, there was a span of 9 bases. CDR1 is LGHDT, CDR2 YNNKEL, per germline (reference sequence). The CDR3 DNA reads TGTGCCAGCAGCCAAGACTCGGGGTTTGGAAACACCATATATTTT. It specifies CASSQDSGFGNTIYF.

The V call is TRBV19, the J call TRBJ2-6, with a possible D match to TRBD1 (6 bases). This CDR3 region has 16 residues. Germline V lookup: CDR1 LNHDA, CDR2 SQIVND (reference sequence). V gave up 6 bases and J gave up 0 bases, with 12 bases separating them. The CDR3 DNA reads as TGTGCCAGTAGCCGGGACACCCTCTCTGGGGCCAACGTCCTGACTTTC. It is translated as CASSRDTLSGANVLTF.

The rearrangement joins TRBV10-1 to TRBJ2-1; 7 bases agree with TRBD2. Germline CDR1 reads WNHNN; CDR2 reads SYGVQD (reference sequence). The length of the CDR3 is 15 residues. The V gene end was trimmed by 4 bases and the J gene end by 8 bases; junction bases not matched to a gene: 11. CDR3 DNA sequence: TGCGCCAGCAGTGCCTCCGGGACTACCGGCGATGAGCAGTTCTTC. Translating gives CASSASGTTGDEQFF.

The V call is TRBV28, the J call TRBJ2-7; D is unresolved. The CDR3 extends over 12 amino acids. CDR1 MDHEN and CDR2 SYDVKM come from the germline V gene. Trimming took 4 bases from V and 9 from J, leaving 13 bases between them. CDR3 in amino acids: CASSSNLRGQYF. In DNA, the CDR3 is TGTGCCAGCAGTTCCAACCTACGAGGGCAGTACTTC.

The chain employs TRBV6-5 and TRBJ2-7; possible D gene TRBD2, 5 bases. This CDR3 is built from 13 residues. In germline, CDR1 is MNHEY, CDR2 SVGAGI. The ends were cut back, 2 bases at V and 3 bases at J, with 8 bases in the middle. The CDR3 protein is CASSYEGNYEQYF. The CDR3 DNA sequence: TGTGCCAGCAGTTACGAGGGTAACTACGAGCAGTACTTC.

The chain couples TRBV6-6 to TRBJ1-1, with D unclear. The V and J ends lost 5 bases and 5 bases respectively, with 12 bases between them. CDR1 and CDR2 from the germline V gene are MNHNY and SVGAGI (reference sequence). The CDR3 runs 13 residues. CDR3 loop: CASSTYGDTEAFF. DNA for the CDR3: TGTGCCAGCAGTACTTATGGGGATACTGAAGCTTTCTTT.

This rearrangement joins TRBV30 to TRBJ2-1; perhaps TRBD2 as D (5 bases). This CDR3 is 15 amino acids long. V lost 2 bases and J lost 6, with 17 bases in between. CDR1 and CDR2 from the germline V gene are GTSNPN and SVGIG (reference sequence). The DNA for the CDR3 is TGTGCCTGGAGTATACCCCGGAGAGGACTCAATGAGCAGTTCTTC. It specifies CAWSIPRRGLNEQFF.

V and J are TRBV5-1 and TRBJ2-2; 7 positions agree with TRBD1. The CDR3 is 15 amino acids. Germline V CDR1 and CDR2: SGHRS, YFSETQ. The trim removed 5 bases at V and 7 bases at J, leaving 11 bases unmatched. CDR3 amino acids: CASSRGQTAGGELFF. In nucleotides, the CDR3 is TGCGCCAGCAGTCGGGGACAGACTGCCGGCGGGGAGCTGTTTTTT.

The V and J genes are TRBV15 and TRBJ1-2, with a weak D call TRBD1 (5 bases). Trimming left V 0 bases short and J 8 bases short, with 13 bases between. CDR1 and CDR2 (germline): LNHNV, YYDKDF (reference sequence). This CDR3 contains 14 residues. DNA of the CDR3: TGTGCCACCAGCAGAGATATGAGGGACTCAGGCTACACCTTC. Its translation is CATSRDMRDSGYTF.

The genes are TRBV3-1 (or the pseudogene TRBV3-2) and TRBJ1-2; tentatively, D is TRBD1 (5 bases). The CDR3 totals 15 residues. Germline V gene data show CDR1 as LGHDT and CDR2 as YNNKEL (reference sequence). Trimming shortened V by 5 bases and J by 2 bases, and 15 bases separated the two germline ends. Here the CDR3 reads CASSLGPEGNYGYTF. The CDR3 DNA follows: TGTGCCAGCAGCTTGGGGCCCGAGGGGAACTATGGCTACACCTTC.